A selection of T cell receptor beta chains follows, all from one sample in a study of T-cell memory formation after mild COVID-19. TCRdb called the 5' RACE reads again in MiXCR, with one record for every CDR3 protein. Of about 400,000 distinct CDR3 sequences in the sample, roughly 18% were seen once. Sequenced material: PBMCs or a T cell subset sorted from them (not recorded which). The receptors stem from a man between 18 and 35 years old who had mild COVID-19 (a few samples of this study predate the infection). Cell type and time point are not known. CDR3s include the opening cysteine and the closing phenylalanine or tryptophan. The order of the fields is D gene, J gene, clone size, V gene, CDR3 DNA, CDR3 protein. The D gene is left open where the match is weak. Rows give clone size only sometimes, using once, few, many, or a class for an expanded clone.

-,TRBJ2-1,many,TRBV7-2,TGTGCCAGCAGCTTAGTAGAGGGATACAATGAGCAGTTCTTC,CASSLVEGYNEQFF
TRBD1,TRBJ2-5,few,TRBV24-1,TGTGCCACCAGTGATGCGGGACAGGGGGCAGCAGGAGAGACCCAGTACTTC,CATSDAGQGAAGETQYF
-,TRBJ1-4,few,TRBV2,TGTGCCAGCAGATTTAGCGCGGCTGAAAAACTGTTTTTT,CASRFSAAEKLFF
TRBD1,TRBJ2-7,-,TRBV5-1,TGCGCCAGCAGCTTGGTGGTCGGGACAGGGTCCTACGAGCAGTACTTC,CASSLVVGTGSYEQYF
TRBD2,TRBJ2-7,-,TRBV15,TGTGCCACCAGCATTCGGGTAGCGGGGTACGAGCAGTACTTC,CATSIRVAGYEQYF
-,TRBJ2-7,-,TRBV7-6,TGTGCCAGCAGCTTTAGGGCTAGTAGTGAAGGGTCTCGCGAGCAGTACTTC,CASSFRASSEGSREQYF
-,TRBJ2-7,-,TRBV19,TGTGCCAGAACCCGTTCCGACCGATCCTCCTACGAGCAGTACTTC,CARTRSDRSSYEQYF
-,TRBJ2-3,few,TRBV5-1,TGCGCCAGCAGCATAGACCCTTTAGATACGCAGTATTTT,CASSIDPLDTQYF
-,TRBJ2-3,many,TRBV7-2,TGTGCCAGCAGCTCCCTGGTGGGGGGTGGCACAGATACGCAGTATTTT,CASSSLVGGGTDTQYF
-,TRBJ2-2,-,TRBV7-9,TGTGCCAGCAGCTCAACCGGGACGGAGAACACCGGGGAGCTGTTTTTT,CASSSTGTENTGELFF
-,TRBJ2-2,-,TRBV3-1,TGTGCCAGCAGCCCGTCGGCCTTCGGATTCACCGGGGAGCTGTTTTTT,CASSPSAFGFTGELFF
TRBD1,TRBJ2-3,-,TRBV5-1,TGCGCCAGCAGCTCCCCCGGGACAGGCACAGATACGCAGTATTTT,CASSSPGTGTDTQYF
-,TRBJ2-1,-,TRBV7-9,TGTGCCAGCAGTCTCCTGGGGGGATCAGGTGATGAGCAGTTCTTC,CASSLLGGSGDEQFF
-,TRBJ1-1,-,TRBV6-4,TGTGCCAGCAGTGATCACCCACAGAACACTGAAGCTTTCTTT,CASSDHPQNTEAFF
-,TRBJ1-1,-,TRBV6-6,TGTGCCAGCAGTTACTCCAGGGAGAGGAACACTGAAGCTTTCTTT,CASSYSRERNTEAFF
-,TRBJ1-2,-,TRBV7-2,TGTGCCAGCAGCCCTCCAGGTTTGGGCTACACCTTC,CASSPPGLGYTF
TRBD1,TRBJ1-1,once,TRBV6-1,TGTGCCAGCAGTATGACAGGGGTGATTACTGAAGCTTTCTTT,CASSMTGVITEAFF
-,TRBJ2-3,few,TRBV4-3,TGCGCCAGCAGCCAAGAGCGGGCTGTGCACCCAAGCACAGATACGCAGTATTTT,CASSQERAVHPSTDTQYF
TRBD1,TRBJ1-4,many,TRBV12-3/TRBV12-4,TGTGCCAGCAGCCCGACAGGGGTAGTGGAAAAACTGTTTTTT,CASSPTGVVEKLFF
-,TRBJ1-1,-,TRBV3-1,TGTGCCAGCAGCCAACCCAGTTATGGTGGGGCAGCTTTCTTT,CASSQPSYGGAAFF
TRBD1,TRBJ1-6,few,TRBV5-4,TGTGCCAGCACCAATGGTAGGGGACAGGTTAATTCACCCCTCCACTTT,CASTNGRGQVNSPLHF
TRBD2,TRBJ2-1,few,TRBV7-3,TGTGCCAGCAGCTTAAGTCCAGCGGGGGGCAGGAGCTCCTACAATGAGCAGTTCTTC,CASSLSPAGGRSSYNEQFF
-,TRBJ2-5,-,TRBV7-9,TGTGCCAGCAGCTTCGCATGGGGCGACGAGACCCAGTACTTC,CASSFAWGDETQYF
-,TRBJ2-7,-,TRBV7-9,TGTGCCAGCAGCCCCCTTCAGCCGGGTTACTACGAGCAGTACTTC,CASSPLQPGYYEQYF
TRBD1,TRBJ2-4,many,TRBV5-5,TGTGCCAGCAGCTGGGCAGGGGGTGGACTGAACATTCAGTACTTC,CASSWAGGGLNIQYF
-,TRBJ1-6,-,TRBV10-1,TGCGCCAGCAGTGAGTCCGGGCGATCACCCCTCCACTTT,CASSESGRSPLHF
-,TRBJ2-2,few,TRBV12-3/TRBV12-4,TGTGCCAGCAGTTTAATTGGCAGGGGCGGAACCGGGGAGCTGTTTTTT,CASSLIGRGGTGELFF
-,TRBJ2-1,few,TRBV11-2,TGTGCCAGCAGCCCCGGGCCCTACCCGTACAATGAGCAGTTCTTC,CASSPGPYPYNEQFF
-,TRBJ1-1,-,TRBV24-1,TGTGCCACCAGTGATTTCCCCAGTCCGGGGGACACTGAAGCTTTCTTT,CATSDFPSPGDTEAFF